Following are 2 T cell receptor beta chains from one sample sequenced in a study of CD8+CD57+ T cells in acquired aplastic anemia. TCR beta VDJ and CDR3 profiles were obtained from a genomic DNA template. One entry per CDR3 protein results from TCRdb running MiXCR on the reads. The sample consists of some 170,000 distinct CDR3 sequences, more than 60% of them appearing once. Those patients picked for sequencing had displayed CD8+CD57+ cell expansion on flow cytometry. The sequenced sample was sorted CD4+, CD8+, or CD8+CD57+ T cells (not recorded which) from PBMCs. Receptors originate from a human donor with aplastic anemia.

The chain uses TRBV9 and TRBJ2-7, with 13 bases that match TRBD2. The V gene's germline CDR1 is SGDLS and CDR2 YYNGEE. The CDR3 has 15 residues. The V and J ends lost 3 bases and 5 bases, in that order; junction bases with no gene match: 5. CDR3 protein: CASSATSGRANEQYF. The DNA of the CDR3 is TGTGCCAGCAGCGCAACTAGCGGGAGGGCCAACGAGCAGTACTTC.

This clonotype was seen ten or more times. The chain has TRBV4-1 and TRBJ1-5; D not certain. V was shortened by 1 base and J by 0 bases, with 10 bases between the two germline ends. The CDR3 runs to 16 residues. From germline, CDR1 is MGHRA and CDR2 YSYEKL. CDR3 coding DNA: TGCGCCAGCAGCCAAGCGGGATACAGTAGCAATCAGCCCCAGCATTTT. This sequence encodes CASSQAGYSSNQPQHF.